This TCR beta chain appears in the sequencing data of a study of blood T cell repertoires in COVID-19 (dated by TCRdb to 2018 to 2021). In the study overall: Collaborator samples came from the United States, Italy and Spain and covered acute and convalescent phases of COVID-19. The prospective study material was composed of cDNA or gDNA derived from T cells, B-cell-depleted T cells, or PBMCs. The dataset comprised deeply sampled blood TCRbeta repertoires from subjects exposed to, actively infected with, or recovered from COVID-19. The repertoires were released in a freely available public database meant as a resource for research on the immune response to SARS-CoV-2. The samples were drawn from two sources: the first 160 participants of the ongoing ImmuneRACE study, and 1,000 to 1,500 subjects contributed by 6 global collaborators. The sample metadata nearly always contained a de-identified subject ID, COVID-19 status, age in years and sex. Where available, HLA class I and class II types were obtained from metadata supplied by the sample provider rather than from assay-based typing. General findings and caveats noted by the study authors: The quantity of clinical and demographic metadata differed by source and by participant and was supplied without curation.

The immunoSEQ Assay, a bias-controlled multiplex PCR, was used to amplify TCRbeta CDR3 regions from genomic DNA. Per the original workflow: Within the assay, amplification of reference gene primers was used to estimate how many nucleated cells each sample contained. Sequence reads were collapsed and filtered to measure the absolute abundance of every unique TCRbeta CDR3 rearrangement. For each sample, productive Simpson clonality was calculated as the square root of Simpson's diversity index across productive rearrangements. Drawn from immuneACCESS, this table holds only the in-frame rearrangements with V and J called that TCRdb kept. Clones are partly lost; checked studies trace under half to an unresolved V gene and leave the rest unexplained. V and J calls and clone size are those listed in that table; D and trimming were worked out from the DNA. Here the sample has approximately 200,000 clones; 80% to 90% occur a single time. The top ten constitute around 8.8% of the sample.

Enrolling through a virtual design, the prospective study's participants ranged in age from roughly 18 to 89 years and lived across some 22 United States geographic areas. In the prospective study, participants were assigned to cohorts based on the clinical history participants reported in a screening survey and a study questionnaire. Recovered participants in ImmuneRACE Cohort 3 were defined by two consecutive negative NP/OP PCR tests, clearance by a healthcare professional, or resolution of symptoms. Mobile phlebotomists in the prospective study collected whole blood, serum and a nasopharyngeal or oropharyngeal swab from every participant. Additional blood draws and questionnaires over an approximately two-month period could optionally be provided by prospective study participants. Before DNA extraction, blood samples from the prospective study were shipped at room temperature or frozen. This clone has just one count. Its antigen is still unknown. Qualities for individual bases were not recorded, and no much larger clone is one base off.

V gives up 4 bases and J gives up 1 base, and the segment between their germline ends measures 14 bases. As encoded in the germline V gene (reference sequence), CDR1 is LGHDT while CDR2 is YNNKEL. The cysteine opens and the phenylalanine closes a CDR3 of 16 amino acids. The DNA shown is the 48-base CDR3, in frame from base 1. The sample taken for sequencing was PBMCs or T cells enriched from blood (not recorded which). The receptor was derived from a man aged 35 to 55 who had recovered from COVID-19. The sequence links TRBV3-1 (or the pseudogene TRBV3-2) to TRBJ2-1; TRBD2 is possibly the D segment (6 matching bases). The DNA sequence is given as TGTGCCAGCAGCCGGTCTTTAGCGGTATCCTACAATGAGCAGTTCTTC. Its translation is CASSRSLAVSYNEQFF.